This entry lists 20 T cell receptor beta chains sequenced from one sample in a study of T cell responses to AZD1222 COVID-19 vaccine. This table comes from immunoSEQ multiplex PCR, and its TCRdb copy is limited to in-frame clones, with some not included. The profile shows tens of thousands of clones, more than 75% of them singletons. The specimen comprised peripheral blood, sampled 28 days after the second AZD1222 dose. These receptors all come from an adult who received the AZD1222 COVID-19 vaccine.

V gene TRBV6-5 combines with J gene TRBJ1-3; D gene uncertain. The V gene lost 6 bases and the J gene lost 2 bases, with 11 bases spanning the gap. CDR1 and CDR2 from the germline V gene are MNHEY and SVGAGI. This CDR3 region has 14 residues. The CDR3 loop is CASSPDWTGNTIYF. DNA of the CDR3: TGTGCCAGCAGCCCAGACTGGACTGGAAACACCATATATTTT.

The chain carries TRBV7-9 and TRBJ2-7; D call uncertain. The V gene lost 5 bases and the J gene lost 6 bases, with 11 bases spanning the gap. This CDR3 has 12 residues. Germline V gene data show CDR1 as SEHNR and CDR2 as FQNEAQ (reference sequence). The CDR3 loop is CASSPNVGEQYF. CDR3 in DNA: TGTGCCAGCAGCCCCAACGTAGGCGAGCAGTACTTC.

This rearrangement joins TRBV19 to TRBJ1-2, with a tentative D call TRBD1 (5 bases). Trimming shortened V by 0 bases and J by 9 bases, and 11 bases separated the two germline ends. Germline-derived CDR1 and CDR2 are LNHDA and SQIVND (reference sequence). This CDR3 is 13 amino acids long. CDR3 amino acids: CASSIERGASYTF. The CDR3 DNA sequence: TGTGCCAGTAGTATAGAACGGGGCGCGAGCTACACCTTC.

V and J are TRBV7-3 and TRBJ2-1; TRBD1 might be the D (6 bases). The CDR3 totals 13 residues. Germline V CDR1 and CDR2: SGHTA, FQGTGA. Between the trimmed V and J ends, which lost 4 bases and 4 bases, there was a span of 8 bases. The CDR3 loop is CASSSDSYNEQFF. In DNA form, the CDR3 reads TGTGCCAGCAGCTCGGACAGTTACAATGAGCAGTTCTTC.

This clone was observed once. V usage is TRBV3-1 (or the pseudogene TRBV3-2) and J usage is TRBJ2-5; 8 nucleotides align to TRBD1. This CDR3 comprises 15 residues. Trimming took 4 bases from V and 5 from J; bases not matched to a gene: 9. CDR1 LGHDT and CDR2 YNNKEL come from the germline V gene (reference sequence). Here the CDR3 reads CASSLRTGWMETQYF. In DNA, the CDR3 is TGTGCCAGCAGCCTCCGGACAGGGTGGATGGAGACCCAGTACTTC.

This chain joins TRBV5-6 and TRBJ1-1; D uncertain. This CDR3 contains 12 residues. Germline CDR1 and CDR2: SGHDT and YYEEEE. V gave up 4 bases and J gave up 0 bases, with 4 bases separating them. The DNA for the CDR3 is TGTGCCAGCAGCCTGATGAACACTGAAGCTTTCTTT. Amino acids: CASSLMNTEAFF.

This rearrangement joins TRBV4-1 to TRBJ2-7; 7 bases map to TRBD1. This CDR3 is built from 15 residues. CDR1 is MGHRA, CDR2 YSYEKL, per germline. The ends lost 4 bases at V and 2 bases at J; junction bases unmatched: 8. CDR3 in DNA: TGCGCCAGCAGCCCTTCCTGGGGACAGCCCTACGAGCAGTACTTC. It is translated as CASSPSWGQPYEQYF.

The chain carries TRBV6-5 and TRBJ1-1; D is unclear. Trimming shortened V by 5 bases and J by 7 bases, and 8 bases separated the two germline ends. The CDR3 totals 11 residues. Germline CDR1 and CDR2: MNHEY and SVGAGI. The CDR3 reads CASSRSGEAFF. The CDR3 DNA reads TGTGCCAGCAGTCGCAGTGGTGAAGCTTTCTTT.

The chain links TRBV7-3 to TRBJ2-3; D may be TRBD2 (6 bases). V dropped 5 bases and J dropped 4 bases, with 19 bases sitting between them. Germline CDR1 is SGHTA and CDR2 is FQGTGA. The CDR3 length is 16 residues. The CDR3 nucleotides read TGTGCCAGCAGCACTAAACGGCGGGGTGAAGCAGATACGCAGTATTTT. Translation: CASSTKRRGEADTQYF.

This chain connects TRBV30 to TRBJ1-5; TRBD1 is a possible D gene (6 bases). The CDR3 totals 15 residues. CDR1 and CDR2 from the germline V gene are GTSNPN and SVGIG (reference sequence). The V end was cut by 2 bases, the J end by 7 bases, with 18 bases between. The CDR3 DNA is TGTGCCTGGAGTTTACAGGGAGGGGCCAGGCAGCCCCAGCATTTT. It specifies CAWSLQGGARQPQHF.

The sample holds one count of this clone. The chain uses TRBV28 and TRBJ2-7; 13 positions agree with TRBD2. The V segment lost 5 bases and the J segment 3 bases; nucleotides outside the gene matches: 7. The germline V gene encodes CDR1 MDHEN and CDR2 SYDVKM. The CDR3 loop spans 16 amino acids. CDR3 coding DNA: TGTGCCAGCAGTGTTCCGGGACTAGCGGGACTCTACGAGCAGTACTTC. It yields the protein CASSVPGLAGLYEQYF.

This clone was seen just once. The chain has TRBV7-2 and TRBJ1-5; D is unclear. There are 13 residues in the CDR3. Trimming pared 7 bases from V and 4 bases from J, leaving 11 bases between. Germline CDR1 is SGHTA and CDR2 is FQGNSA. CDR3 DNA: TGTGCCAGCAATCGGGATTTTAATCAGCCCCAGCATTTT. It specifies CASNRDFNQPQHF.

This rearrangement joins TRBV29-1 to TRBJ1-2; 9 bases fit TRBD1. The germline gives CDR1 SQVTM, CDR2 ANQGSEA. The CDR3 is 14 amino acids. The V and J ends lost 3 bases and 1 base, in that order; junction bases with no gene match: 3. CDR3 bases: TGCAGCGTTGAGGAGGGACAGGGTAACTATGGCTACACCTTC. Protein sequence: CSVEEGQGNYGYTF.

In this sample, this clone turned up once. DNA for the CDR3: TGCGCCAGCAGCTTGGGACAGGGGGCAGCTGGAAACACCATATATTTT. Translation gives CASSLGQGAAGNTIYF. The genes are TRBV5-1 and TRBJ1-3, with 10 nucleotides matching TRBD1. The CDR3 runs 16 residues. The germline V gene has CDR1 SGHRS and CDR2 YFSETQ. V lost 0 bases to trimming and J lost 2 bases; unmatched junction nucleotides: 2.

This chain uses TRBV6-5 with TRBJ2-3, with TRBD1 identical over 11 bases. With V trimmed by 2 bases and J by 0 bases, 1 base remained unmatched. Germline V gene lookup returns CDR1 MNHEY and CDR2 SVGAGI. This CDR3 contains 16 residues. The CDR3 nucleotides are TGTGCCAGCAGTTACGGACAGGGGGCTAGCACAGATACGCAGTATTTT. It codes for CASSYGQGASTDTQYF.

This clone is a singleton in its sample. The gene calls are TRBV30 and TRBJ2-2, with TRBD1 matching 7 bases. The CDR3 totals 16 residues. The V gene's germline CDR1 is GTSNPN and CDR2 SVGIG (reference sequence). Trimming took 2 bases from V and 5 from J; bases not matched to a gene: 11. The CDR3 DNA is TGTGCCTGGAGTAAATACCCCGGGACAGAAACCGGGGAGCTGTTTTTT. This encodes CAWSKYPGTETGELFF.

On this clone itself: One end of the junction varies from germline; a read error may be responsible. The chain employs TRBV2 and TRBJ1-2; no clear D gene. The CDR3 length is 10 residues. Looked up from germline, CDR1 is SNHLY and CDR2 is FYNNEI. As DNA, the CDR3 is TGTGCCAGCAGTGGGAGTAGGGCCATCTTC. Translated: CASSGSRAIF.

J is TRBJ2-5 and V is TRBV28, with 10 bases that match TRBD1. Germline loops: CDR1 MDHEN, CDR2 SYDVKM. The J segment lost 2 bases and the V segment lost 6 bases, leaving 6 bases of the junction unmatched. The CDR3 length is 15 residues. The CDR3 DNA follows: TGTGCCAGCAGGTCGGGACAGGGGCGGCAAGAGACCCAGTACTTC. Translated, it gives CASRSGQGRQETQYF.

This clone has a handful of counts. V is TRBV6-5 and J is TRBJ2-1, with D unresolved. The CDR3 length is 16 residues. Germline V gene data show CDR1 as MNHEY and CDR2 as SVGAGI. V lost 0 bases to trimming and J lost 2 bases, with 11 bases between them. The CDR3 DNA reads TGTGCCAGCAGTTACTCGAGTGGTTTCACCTACAATGAGCAGTTCTTC. As protein: CASSYSSGFTYNEQFF.

This clone was counted a single time. The chain links TRBV20-1 to TRBJ2-7; no clear D gene. Germline V CDR1 and CDR2: DFQATT, SNEGSKA (reference sequence). The CDR3 totals 11 residues. V was clipped by 3 bases and J by 3 bases, with 6 bases between them. Here the CDR3 reads CSASERYEQYF. The CDR3 DNA reads as TGCAGTGCTAGTGAGCGCTACGAGCAGTACTTC.